The rows below give T cell receptor beta chains drawn from one sample of a study of shared clonotypes between healthy human individuals. Libraries were prepared by immunoSEQ multiplex PCR; TCRdb keeps only in-frame clonotypes and omits some of them. The table lists 1.5 million to 2.5 million clones, just under 95% of them singletons. What was sequenced was naive CD8+ T cells sorted from blood. The receptors here all came from a man younger than 30 in good health. CDR3s include the opening cysteine and the closing phenylalanine or tryptophan. D genes are given only for firm matches. Size is stated for part of the rows, as once, few or many counts, or as a class when the clone is expanded.

D,V,J,size,DNA,CDR3
TRBD2,TRBV9,TRBJ2-7,-,TGTGCCAGCAGCGTCACTAGCGGGGAGATCTACGAGCAGTACTTC,CASSVTSGEIYEQYF
-,TRBV27,TRBJ1-2,-,TGTGCCAGCAGTTCCCAGGGAGTCCAGGGCCCTCGGGGCTACACCTTC,CASSSQGVQGPRGYTF
TRBD2,TRBV7-9,TRBJ2-7,-,TGTGCCAGCAGCTTAGCGCTGGGGGGGGAGCAGTACTTC,CASSLALGGEQYF
TRBD2,TRBV6-5,TRBJ2-5,-,TGTGCCAGCAGTTCCCTAGCGGGACAAGAGACCCAGTACTTC,CASSSLAGQETQYF
TRBD1,TRBV5-4,TRBJ2-7,-,TGTGCCAGCAGCTTTGGACCGGGACAGGGGACCGAGCAGTACTTC,CASSFGPGQGTEQYF
TRBD1,TRBV5-6,TRBJ2-6,-,TGTGCCAGCAGCAAAACAGGGGCAGGGGCCAACGTCCTGACTTTC,CASSKTGAGANVLTF
-,TRBV6-1,TRBJ2-5,-,TGTGCCAGCAGTGAGGATCCGGGGGAAGCAGAGACCCAGTACTTC,CASSEDPGEAETQYF
TRBD2,TRBV7-9,TRBJ2-7,few,TGTGCCAGCAGCTTAGCCAAGGGACTAGCGGGTGACTACGAGCAGTACTTC,CASSLAKGLAGDYEQYF
TRBD2,TRBV27,TRBJ2-3,-,TGTGCCAGCAGTTTGGCCGGGGGGGCCGCAGATACGCAGTATTTT,CASSLAGGAADTQYF
-,TRBV6-1,TRBJ1-2,-,TGTGCCAGCAGTGAAGCGCGGGGCCGATATGGCTACACCTTC,CASSEARGRYGYTF
TRBD1,TRBV7-9,TRBJ2-7,-,TGTGCCAGCAACCGACAGGGGGAGGACTACGAGCAGTACTTC,CASNRQGEDYEQYF
TRBD2,TRBV7-9,TRBJ2-5,-,TGTGCCAGCAGCTTAGCGCAGGTAGCGGGGCGGGCGCAAGAGACCCAGTACTTC,CASSLAQVAGRAQETQYF
-,TRBV27,TRBJ2-1,-,TGTGCCTGCGGGCCCCAGGCAACCTACAATGAGCAGTTCTTC,CACGPQATYNEQFF
-,TRBV2,TRBJ2-3,once,TGTGCCAGCAGTGAAGGGGCAGGGATCGCAGATACGCAGTATTTT,CASSEGAGIADTQYF
TRBD1,TRBV2,TRBJ1-2,-,TGTGCCAGCAGTGAAGTGGGACAGGGGATTTGGGGCTACACCTTC,CASSEVGQGIWGYTF
TRBD1,TRBV19,TRBJ2-3,-,TGTGCCAGTAGTATCTCCCGGGACAGGGGCACAGATACGCAGTATTTT,CASSISRDRGTDTQYF
-,TRBV7-9,TRBJ2-5,once,TGTGCCAGCAGGCTCACCTCCGGTGGATGGGAGACCCAGTACTTC,CASRLTSGGWETQYF
TRBD2,TRBV4-2,TRBJ2-7,-,TGTGCCAGCAGCCAGGGACTAGCGGGTACCTACGAGCAGTACTTC,CASSQGLAGTYEQYF
-,TRBV7-6,TRBJ1-1,-,TGTGCCAGCAGCTTGGGATCCTGGTTGGACACTGAAGCTTTCTTT,CASSLGSWLDTEAFF
TRBD1,TRBV10-2,TRBJ2-7,-,TGCGCCAGCAGTGAGTCCTCAGGGGGCCACGAGCAGTACTTC,CASSESSGGHEQYF
TRBD1,TRBV27,TRBJ1-6,-,TGTGCCAGCAGTTTACCGACAGGGGGCCTTGGTTCACCCCTCCACTTT,CASSLPTGGLGSPLHF
TRBD1,TRBV6-1,TRBJ1-2,-,TGTGCCGGTTACCGGGACAGTCACTATGGCTACACCTTC,CAGYRDSHYGYTF
-,TRBV27,TRBJ1-2,-,TGTGCCAGCAGATGGGGGGCGTATGGCTACACCTTC,CASRWGAYGYTF
-,TRBV27,TRBJ1-2,-,TGTGCCAGCAGTCCTTCCCAAACCACTAACTATGGCTACACCTTC,CASSPSQTTNYGYTF
-,TRBV11-2,TRBJ2-3,-,TGTGCCAGCAGCTTAGGGACTGTAAGGGCAGATACGCAGTATTTT,CASSLGTVRADTQYF
-,TRBV5-1,TRBJ1-1,-,TGCGCCAGCAGCTTGGGACCGGGCCCACTCACCCCTGAAGCTTTCTTT,CASSLGPGPLTPEAFF
-,TRBV28,TRBJ2-2,-,TGTGCCAGCAAGCCGGCCGGGTTGGGCGGGGAGCTGTTTTTT,CASKPAGLGGELFF
-,TRBV4-3,TRBJ2-3,-,TGCGCCAGCAGCCAAGAACCCGGTTCTAGCACAGATACGCAGTATTTT,CASSQEPGSSTDTQYF
-,TRBV7-8,TRBJ2-3,once,TGTGCCAGCAGCTTGGTAGATACGCAGTATTTT,CASSLVDTQYF
-,TRBV15,TRBJ2-5,once,TGTGCCACCAGCAGTCCCCAGGGGCTCGGGACCCAGTACTTC,CATSSPQGLGTQYF
TRBD2,TRBV4-3,TRBJ2-1,-,TGCGCCAGCAGCCAGGACCACCCAGCGGGAGGTGGAAATGAGCAGTTCTTC,CASSQDHPAGGGNEQFF
-,TRBV4-1,TRBJ2-7,-,TGCGCCAGCAGCCAAGGGTTGATCAGCTCCTACGAGCAGTACTTC,CASSQGLISSYEQYF
-,TRBV13,TRBJ2-1,-,TGTGCCAGCAGCTCTAACTATAATGCGGACAATGAGCAGTTCTTC,CASSSNYNADNEQFF
TRBD1,TRBV29-1,TRBJ2-1,-,TGCAGCGCTGAGGATCGACAGGGGACCCACAATGAGCAGTTCTTC,CSAEDRQGTHNEQFF
-,TRBV19,TRBJ1-2,-,TGTGCCAGTAGTATCGGAGGGAACGGACCCTATGGCTACACCTTC,CASSIGGNGPYGYTF